Included here is one TCR beta chain sequence, with context. Its antigen is as yet unknown. Per germline, CDR1 MNHNS and CDR2 SASEGT. The CDR3 covers 14 residues. The V and J ends lost 6 bases and 0 bases respectively, with 9 bases between them. Repertoires were generated with immunoSEQ multiplex PCR, while TCRdb's copy carries only in-frame clones and drops some. The table shows tens of thousands of clones, with approximately 80% occurring only once. The data belong to a study of glioma-infiltrating T cells after dendritic cell vaccination. The overall study: Samples are from glioblastoma patients in Phase I and II dendritic cell vaccine trials. Patients received three intradermal dendritic cell vaccine injections at biweekly intervals.

Study-level points and caveats: Longer survival after dendritic cell vaccination followed higher pretreatment TIL content.

The V and J genes are TRBV6-1 and TRBJ1-3; weak D call: TRBD1 (6 bases). Source: blood, taken before dendritic cell vaccination. The receptor was derived from a human donor with glioblastoma. This CDR3 reads CASRQGHSGNTIYF. For the CDR3, the DNA is TGTGCCAGCAGACAGGGCCACTCTGGAAACACCATATATTTT.